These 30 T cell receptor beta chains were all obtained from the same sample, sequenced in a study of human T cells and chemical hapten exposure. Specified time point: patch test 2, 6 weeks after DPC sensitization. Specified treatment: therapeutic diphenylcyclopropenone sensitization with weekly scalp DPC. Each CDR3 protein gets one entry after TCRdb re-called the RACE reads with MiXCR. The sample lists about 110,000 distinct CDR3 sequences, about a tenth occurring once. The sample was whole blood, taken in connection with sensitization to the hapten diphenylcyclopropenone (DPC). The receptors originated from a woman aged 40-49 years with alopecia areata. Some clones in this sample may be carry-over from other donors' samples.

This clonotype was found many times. This CDR3 reads CASSSLRHSSSYEQYF. CDR3 DNA sequence: TGTGCCAGCAGCTCCCTGAGACACTCGTCTTCCTACGAGCAGTACTTC. J is TRBJ2-7 and V is TRBV7-6; D gene uncertain. V dropped 4 bases and J dropped 1 base, with 17 bases sitting between them. The CDR3 contains 16 residues. Germline CDR1 SGHVS, CDR2 FNYEAQ. The full variable domain, rest sourced from reference TRBV7-6 and TRBJ2-7, is GAGVSQSPRYKVTKRGQDVALRCDPISGHVSLYWYRQALGQGPEFLTYFNYEAQQDKSGLPNDRFSAERPEGSISTLTIQRTEQRDSAMYRCASSSLRHSSSYEQYFGPGTRLTVT.

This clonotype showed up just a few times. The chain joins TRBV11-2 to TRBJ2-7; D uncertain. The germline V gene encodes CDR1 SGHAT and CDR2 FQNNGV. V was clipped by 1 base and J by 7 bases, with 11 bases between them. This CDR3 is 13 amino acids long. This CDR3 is CASSLVTPAEQYF. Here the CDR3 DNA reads TGTGCCAGCAGCTTAGTTACCCCGGCGGAGCAGTACTTC. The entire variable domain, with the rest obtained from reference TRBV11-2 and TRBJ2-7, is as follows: EAGVAQSPRYKIIEKRQSVAFWCNPISGHATLYWYQQILGQGPKLLIQFQNNGVVDDSQLPKDRFSAERLKGVDSTLKIQPAKLEDSAVYLCASSLVTPAEQYFGPGTRLTVT.

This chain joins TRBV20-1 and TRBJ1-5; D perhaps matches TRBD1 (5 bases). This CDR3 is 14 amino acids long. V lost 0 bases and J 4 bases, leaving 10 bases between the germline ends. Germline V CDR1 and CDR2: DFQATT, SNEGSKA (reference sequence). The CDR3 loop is CSARDMGGNQPQHF. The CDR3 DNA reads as TGCAGTGCTAGAGATATGGGGGGGAATCAGCCCCAGCATTTT.

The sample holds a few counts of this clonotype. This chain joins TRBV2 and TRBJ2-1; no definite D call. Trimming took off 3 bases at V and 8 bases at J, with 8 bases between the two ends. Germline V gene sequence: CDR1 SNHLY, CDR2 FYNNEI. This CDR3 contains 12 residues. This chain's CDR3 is CASSDPGDEQFF. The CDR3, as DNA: TGTGCCAGCAGTGACCCGGGCGATGAGCAGTTCTTC.

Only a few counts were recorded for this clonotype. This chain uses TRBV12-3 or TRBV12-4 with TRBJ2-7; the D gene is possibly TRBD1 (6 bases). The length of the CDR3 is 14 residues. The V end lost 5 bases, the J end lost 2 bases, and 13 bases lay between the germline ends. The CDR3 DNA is TGTGCCAGCAGTCCACAGGGAACCCCCTACGAGCAGTACTTC. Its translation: CASSPQGTPYEQYF.

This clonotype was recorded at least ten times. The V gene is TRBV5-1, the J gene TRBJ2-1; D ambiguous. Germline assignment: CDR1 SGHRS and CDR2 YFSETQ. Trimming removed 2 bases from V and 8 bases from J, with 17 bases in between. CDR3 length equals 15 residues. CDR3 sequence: CASSFRRPAQYEQFF. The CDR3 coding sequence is TGCGCCAGCAGCTTCAGGCGCCCCGCCCAATATGAGCAGTTCTTC. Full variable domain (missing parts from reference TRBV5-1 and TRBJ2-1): KAGVTQTPRYLIKTRGQQVTLSCSPISGHRSVSWYQQTPGQGLQFLFEYFSETQRNKGNFPGRFSGRQFSNSRSEMNVSTLELGDSALYLCASSFRRPAQYEQFFGPGTRLTVL.

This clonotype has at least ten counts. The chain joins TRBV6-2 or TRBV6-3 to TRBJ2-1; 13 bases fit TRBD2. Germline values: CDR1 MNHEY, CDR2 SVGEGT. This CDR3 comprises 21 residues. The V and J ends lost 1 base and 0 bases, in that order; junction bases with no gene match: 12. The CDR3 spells CASSYFPRTSGGASSYNEQFF. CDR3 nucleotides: TGTGCCAGCAGTTACTTTCCCCGGACTAGCGGGGGTGCAAGCTCCTACAATGAGCAGTTCTTC.

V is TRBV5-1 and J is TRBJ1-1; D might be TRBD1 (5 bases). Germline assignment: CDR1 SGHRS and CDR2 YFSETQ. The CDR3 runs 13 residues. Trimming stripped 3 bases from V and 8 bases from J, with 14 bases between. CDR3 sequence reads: CASSWVIGTEAFF. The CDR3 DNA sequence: TGCGCCAGCAGCTGGGTGATCGGGACGGAAGCTTTCTTT.

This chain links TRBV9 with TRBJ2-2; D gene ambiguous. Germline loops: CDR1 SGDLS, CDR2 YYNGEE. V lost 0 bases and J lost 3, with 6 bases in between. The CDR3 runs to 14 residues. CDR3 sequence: CASSVVVHTGELFF. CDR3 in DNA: TGTGCCAGCAGCGTAGTTGTCCACACCGGGGAGCTGTTTTTT.

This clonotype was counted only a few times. CDR3 region: CASSLDRRGTGELFF. The CDR3 region has the DNA TGTGCCAGCAGCTTAGACCGGAGGGGGACCGGGGAGCTGTTTTTT. The J gene is TRBJ2-2, the V gene TRBV7-9; D possibly matches TRBD1 or TRBD2 (6 bases each). The CDR3 spans 15 residues. The V and J ends lost 1 base and 5 bases respectively, with 11 bases between them. Germline assignment: CDR1 SEHNR and CDR2 FQNEAQ (reference sequence). The variable domain in full, completed from reference TRBV7-9 and TRBJ2-2, reads DTGVSQNPRHKITKRGQNVTFRCDPISEHNRLYWYRQTLGQGPEFLTYFQNEAQLEKSRLLSDRFSAERPKGSFSTLEIQRTEQGDSAMYLCASSLDRRGTGELFFGEGSRLTVL.

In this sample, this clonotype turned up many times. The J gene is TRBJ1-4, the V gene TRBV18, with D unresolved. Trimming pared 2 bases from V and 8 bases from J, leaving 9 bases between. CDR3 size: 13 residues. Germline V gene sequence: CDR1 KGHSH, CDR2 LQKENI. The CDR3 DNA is TGTGCCAGCTCACCAGGGAAAGGCGAAAAACTGTTTTTT. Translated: CASSPGKGEKLFF.

In DNA form, the CDR3 reads TGTGCCAGCAGTAGAGAACTCTCCACCCCTGGGGCCAACGTCCTGACTTTC. Translated, it gives CASSRELSTPGANVLTF. The rearrangement uses TRBV6-1 and TRBJ2-6, with no clear D. Germline V gives CDR1 MNHNS, CDR2 SASEGT. The CDR3 covers 17 residues. V was pared by 5 bases and J by 2 bases, with 16 bases between.

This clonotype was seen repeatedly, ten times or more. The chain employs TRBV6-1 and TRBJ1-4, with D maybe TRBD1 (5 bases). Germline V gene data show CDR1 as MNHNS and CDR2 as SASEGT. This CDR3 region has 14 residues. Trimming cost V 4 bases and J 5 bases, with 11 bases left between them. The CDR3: CASSVTVSNEKLFF. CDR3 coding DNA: TGTGCCAGCAGTGTGACAGTATCCAATGAAAAACTGTTTTTT.

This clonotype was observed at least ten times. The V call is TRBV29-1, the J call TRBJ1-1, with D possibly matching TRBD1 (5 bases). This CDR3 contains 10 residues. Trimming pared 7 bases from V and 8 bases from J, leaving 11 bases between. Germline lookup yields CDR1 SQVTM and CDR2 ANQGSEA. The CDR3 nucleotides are TGCAGCGCCTGGGGGGTAGAAGCTTTCTTT. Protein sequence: CSAWGVEAFF. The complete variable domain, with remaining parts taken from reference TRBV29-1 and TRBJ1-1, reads SAVISQKPSRDICQRGTSLTIQCQVDSQVTMMFWYRQQPGQSLTLIATANQGSEATYESGFVIDKFPISRPNLTFSTLTVSNMSPEDSSIYLCSAWGVEAFFGQGTRLTVV.

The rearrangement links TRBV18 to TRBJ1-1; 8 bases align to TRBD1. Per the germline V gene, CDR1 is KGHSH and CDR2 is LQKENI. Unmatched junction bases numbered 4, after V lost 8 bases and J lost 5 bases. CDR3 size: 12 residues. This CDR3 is CASLDRGTEAFF. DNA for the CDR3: TGTGCCAGCCTTGACAGGGGAACTGAAGCTTTCTTT.

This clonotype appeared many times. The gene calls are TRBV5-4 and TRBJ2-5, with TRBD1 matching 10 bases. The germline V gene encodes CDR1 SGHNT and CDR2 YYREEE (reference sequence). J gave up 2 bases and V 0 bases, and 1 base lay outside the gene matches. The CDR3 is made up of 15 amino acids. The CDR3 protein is CASSLGTGGQETQYF. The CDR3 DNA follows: TGTGCCAGCAGCTTGGGGACAGGGGGACAAGAGACCCAGTACTTC.

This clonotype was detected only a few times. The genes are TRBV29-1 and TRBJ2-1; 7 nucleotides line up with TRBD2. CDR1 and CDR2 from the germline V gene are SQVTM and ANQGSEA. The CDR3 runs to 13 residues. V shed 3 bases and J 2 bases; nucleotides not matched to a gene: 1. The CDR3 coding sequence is TGCAGCGTTGACGGGGGGACCTACAATGAGCAGTTCTTC. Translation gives CSVDGGTYNEQFF.

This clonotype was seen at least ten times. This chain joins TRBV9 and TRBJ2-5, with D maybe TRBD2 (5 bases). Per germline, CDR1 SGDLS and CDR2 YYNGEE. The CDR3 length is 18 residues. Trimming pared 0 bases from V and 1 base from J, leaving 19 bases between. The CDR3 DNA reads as TGTGCCAGCAGCGTAGGTAGGAGGAGTACTCGGCGCCAAGAGACCCAGTACTTC. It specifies CASSVGRRSTRRQETQYF.

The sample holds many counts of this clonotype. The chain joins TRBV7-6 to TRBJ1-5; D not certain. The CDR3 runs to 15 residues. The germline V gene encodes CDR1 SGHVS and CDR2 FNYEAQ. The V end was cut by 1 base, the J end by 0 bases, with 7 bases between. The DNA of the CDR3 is TGTGCCAGCAGCTTAGGGGTGGATAGCAATCAGCCCCAGCATTTT. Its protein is CASSLGVDSNQPQHF.

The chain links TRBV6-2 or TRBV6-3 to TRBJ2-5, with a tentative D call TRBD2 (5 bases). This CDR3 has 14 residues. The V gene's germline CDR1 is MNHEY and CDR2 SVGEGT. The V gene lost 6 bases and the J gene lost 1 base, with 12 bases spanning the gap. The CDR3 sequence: CASSLSSGQETQYF. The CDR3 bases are TGTGCCAGCAGCCTCTCCAGCGGCCAAGAGACCCAGTACTTC.

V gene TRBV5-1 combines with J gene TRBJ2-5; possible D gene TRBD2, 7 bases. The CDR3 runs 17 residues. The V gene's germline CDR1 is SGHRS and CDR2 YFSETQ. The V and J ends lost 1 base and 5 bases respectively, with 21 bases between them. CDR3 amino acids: CASSLSPAGASSETQYF. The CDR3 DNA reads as TGCGCCAGCAGCTTGTCACCGGCGGGGGCTTCTTCGGAGACCCAGTACTTC.

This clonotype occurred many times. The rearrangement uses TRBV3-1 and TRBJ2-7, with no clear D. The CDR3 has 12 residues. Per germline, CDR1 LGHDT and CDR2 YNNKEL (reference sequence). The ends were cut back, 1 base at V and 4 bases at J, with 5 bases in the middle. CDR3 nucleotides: TGTGCCAGCAGCCAAGTTGGTTACGAGCAGTACTTC. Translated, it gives CASSQVGYEQYF.

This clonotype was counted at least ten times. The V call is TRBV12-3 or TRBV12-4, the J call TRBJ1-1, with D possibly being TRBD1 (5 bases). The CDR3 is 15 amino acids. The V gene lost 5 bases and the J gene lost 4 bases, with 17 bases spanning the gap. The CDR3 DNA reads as TGTGCCAGCAGTCCCATGGGAGGGGTGAGCACTGAAGCTTTCTTT. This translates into CASSPMGGVSTEAFF.

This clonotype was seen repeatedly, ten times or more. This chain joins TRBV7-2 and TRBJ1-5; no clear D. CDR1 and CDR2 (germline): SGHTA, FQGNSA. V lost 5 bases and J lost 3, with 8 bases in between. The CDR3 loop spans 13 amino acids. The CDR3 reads CASSMGHNQPQHF. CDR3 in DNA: TGTGCCAGCAGCATGGGCCACAATCAGCCCCAGCATTTT.

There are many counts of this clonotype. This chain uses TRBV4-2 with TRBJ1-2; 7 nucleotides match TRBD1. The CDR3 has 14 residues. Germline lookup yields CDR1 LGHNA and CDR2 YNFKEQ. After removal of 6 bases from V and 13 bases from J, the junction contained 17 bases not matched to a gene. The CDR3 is CASRQPGQPSGATF. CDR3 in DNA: TGTGCCAGCAGACAACCGGGACAGCCTTCAGGGGCCACCTTC.

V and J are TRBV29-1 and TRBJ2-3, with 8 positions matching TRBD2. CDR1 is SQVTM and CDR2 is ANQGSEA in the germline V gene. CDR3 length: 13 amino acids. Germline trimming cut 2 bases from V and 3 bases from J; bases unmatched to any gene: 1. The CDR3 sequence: CSVEIAGTDTQYF. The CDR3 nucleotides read TGCAGCGTTGAAATAGCGGGGACAGATACGCAGTATTTT.

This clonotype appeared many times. CDR3 sequence reads: CASSDGTGGNEQFF. In DNA form, the CDR3 reads TGTGCCAGCAGTGACGGGACAGGGGGCAATGAGCAGTTCTTC. The genes are TRBV6-4 and TRBJ2-1; 11 bases fit TRBD1. CDR1 and CDR2 (germline): MRHNA, SNTAGT. The V and J ends lost 2 bases and 6 bases, in that order; junction bases with no gene match: 0. The CDR3 extends over 14 amino acids.

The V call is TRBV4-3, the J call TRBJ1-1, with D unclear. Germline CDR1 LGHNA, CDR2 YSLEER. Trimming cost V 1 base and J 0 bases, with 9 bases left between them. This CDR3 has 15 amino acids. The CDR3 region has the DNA TGCGCCAGCAGCCAAGTAAGCGCAGTGAACACTGAAGCTTTCTTT. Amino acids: CASSQVSAVNTEAFF.

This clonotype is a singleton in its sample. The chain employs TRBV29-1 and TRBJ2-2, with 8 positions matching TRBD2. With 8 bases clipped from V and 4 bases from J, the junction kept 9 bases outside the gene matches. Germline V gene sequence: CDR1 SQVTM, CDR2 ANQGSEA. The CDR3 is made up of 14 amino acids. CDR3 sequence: CSIRRGDPTGELFF. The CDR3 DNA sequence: TGCAGCATCCGGCGGGGGGACCCCACCGGGGAGCTGTTTTTT.

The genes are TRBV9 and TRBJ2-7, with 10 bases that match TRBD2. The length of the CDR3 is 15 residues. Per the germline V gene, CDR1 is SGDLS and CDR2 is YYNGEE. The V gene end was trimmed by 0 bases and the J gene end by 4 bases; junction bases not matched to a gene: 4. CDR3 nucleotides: TGTGCCAGCAGCGTAGATGATAGCGGGGGGTACGAGCAGTACTTC. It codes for CASSVDDSGGYEQYF.